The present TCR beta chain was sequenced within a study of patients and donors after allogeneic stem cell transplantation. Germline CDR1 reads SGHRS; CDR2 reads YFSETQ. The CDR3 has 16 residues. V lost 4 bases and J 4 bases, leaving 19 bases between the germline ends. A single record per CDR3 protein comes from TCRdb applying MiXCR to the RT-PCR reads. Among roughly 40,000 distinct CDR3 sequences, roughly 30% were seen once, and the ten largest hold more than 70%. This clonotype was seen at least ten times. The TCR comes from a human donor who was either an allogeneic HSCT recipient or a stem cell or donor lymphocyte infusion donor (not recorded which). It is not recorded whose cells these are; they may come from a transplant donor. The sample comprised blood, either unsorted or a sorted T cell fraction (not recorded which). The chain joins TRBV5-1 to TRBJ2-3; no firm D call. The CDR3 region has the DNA TGCGCCAGCAGCCCTGGGTCTAGTTCCAACTCAGATACGCAGTATTTT. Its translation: CASSPGSSSNSDTQYF.